Shown below are 30 T cell receptor beta chains from a single sample sequenced in a study of vaccination effects on CD4 cells after COVID-19. Before sequencing, viral peptide pools were used by the ViraFEST assay to expand antigen-specific CD4+ T cells. CD4+ T cells were isolated after about nine days of culture. Method: immunoSEQ multiplex PCR; TCRdb's copy keeps in-frame clones and lacks some. Of more than 11,000 clones listed, more than 65% are singletons. Antigen specificity for these receptors is unknown. Sequencing was performed on CD4+ T cells from PBMCs cultured with HCoV-229E spike peptides, taken before COVID-19 vaccination. The receptors were gathered from a human donor who received a COVID-19 vaccine.

The rearrangement joins TRBV4-1 to TRBJ2-5; TRBD2 is a possible D gene (5 bases). The germline gives CDR1 MGHRA, CDR2 YSYEKL. The CDR3 extends over 15 amino acids. The ends were cut back, 8 bases at V and 3 bases at J, with 19 bases in the middle. CDR3 sequence: CASRRVGSGEETQYF. The CDR3 nucleotides read TGCGCCAGCCGCAGAGTTGGCAGCGGTGAAGAGACCCAGTACTTC.

V gene TRBV13 combines with J gene TRBJ2-7; 13 bases map to TRBD2. This CDR3 has 18 amino acids. Trimming removed 2 bases from V and 3 bases from J; junction bases left unmatched: 10. The germline gives CDR1 PRHDT, CDR2 FYEKMQ (reference sequence). In nucleotides, the CDR3 is TGTGCCAGCAGCTTACCCCCAGGAGGACTAGCGGGGGACTACGAGCAGTACTTC. Translated: CASSLPPGGLAGDYEQYF.

The rearrangement joins TRBV12-5 to TRBJ2-7; D ambiguous. The CDR3 runs to 14 residues. V was trimmed by 1 base and J by 2 bases, leaving 9 bases between them. Germline V lookup: CDR1 LGHNT, CDR2 FRNRAP. In nucleotides, the CDR3 is TGTGCTAGTGGTTTGGCCGGGCTCCCCTACGAGCAGTACTTC. Protein product: CASGLAGLPYEQYF. Full variable domain (rest looked up from reference TRBV12-5 and TRBJ2-7): DARVTQTPRHKVTEMGQEVTMRCQPILGHNTVFWYRQTMMQGLELLAYFRNRAPLDDSGMPKDRFSAEMPDATLATLKIQPSEPRDSAVYFCASGLAGLPYEQYFGPGTRLTVT.

The rearrangement links TRBV5-1 to TRBJ2-7, with 7 bases fitting TRBD2. V lost 0 bases and J lost 3; bases outside the gene matches: 3. The germline gives CDR1 SGHRS, CDR2 YFSETQ. The CDR3 extends over 14 amino acids. The CDR3 reads CASSLDGLVYEQYF. Here the CDR3 DNA reads TGCGCCAGCAGCTTGGACGGACTAGTCTACGAGCAGTACTTC.

The chain couples TRBV2 to TRBJ1-5; D is possibly TRBD1 (5 bases). Germline CDR1 and CDR2: SNHLY and FYNNEI. V shed 6 bases and J shed 1 base, with 7 bases lying between them. This CDR3 has 13 amino acids. The DNA of the CDR3 is TGTGCCAGCAGCACAGGCAGCAATCAGCCCCAGCATTTT. Translating gives CASSTGSNQPQHF.

This chain connects TRBV6-2 or TRBV6-3 to TRBJ1-5; D unresolved. Germline values: CDR1 MNHEY, CDR2 SVGEGT. With 0 bases removed from V and 2 bases from J, the gap between germline ends came to 14 bases. The CDR3 spans 17 residues. In DNA form, the CDR3 reads TGTGCCAGCAGTTACTCGATTCGCAGAATGGGCAATCAGCCCCAGCATTTT. It is translated as CASSYSIRRMGNQPQHF.

The chain combines TRBV28 with TRBJ2-6; D call uncertain. The CDR3 loop spans 13 amino acids. CDR1 and CDR2 from the germline V gene are MDHEN and SYDVKM. Deletions cut 7 bases from V and 9 bases from J, with 13 bases between. Written as DNA, the CDR3 is TGTGCCAGCATGCCCCGGTGGAACAACGTCCTGACTTTC. It translates to CASMPRWNNVLTF.

V gene TRBV7-2 combines with J gene TRBJ2-7, with D hard to call. This CDR3 contains 13 residues. The germline V gene has CDR1 SGHTA and CDR2 FQGNSA. Trimming stripped 3 bases from V and 5 bases from J, with 11 bases between. The CDR3 loop is CASSFLDGHEQYF. In DNA form, the CDR3 reads TGTGCCAGCAGCTTTCTGGACGGGCACGAGCAGTACTTC.

This clone was counted a single time. This chain uses TRBV24-1 with TRBJ1-2, with D tentatively TRBD1 (5 bases). CDR1 and CDR2 (germline): KGHDR, SFDVKD. There are 13 residues in the CDR3. Trimming took off 8 bases at V and 5 bases at J, with 14 bases between the two ends. For the CDR3, the DNA is TGTGCCACCAAAGACAGATCGATTTATGGCTACACCTTC. This codes for CATKDRSIYGYTF.

The rearrangement links TRBV19 to TRBJ1-2; 9 bases fit TRBD1. CDR1 and CDR2 (germline): LNHDA, SQIVND (reference sequence). The CDR3 is made up of 14 amino acids. The junction had 9 bases not matched to a gene; V was cut back by 8 bases and J by 5 bases. CDR3 in DNA: TGTGCCAGTGGAGACAGGGGGGTTGCGTATGGCTACACCTTC. This gives the protein CASGDRGVAYGYTF.

V gene TRBV30 combines with J gene TRBJ1-1, with no clear D. The CDR3 loop spans 14 amino acids. CDR1 GTSNPN and CDR2 SVGIG come from the germline V gene (reference sequence). The V and J ends lost 1 base and 6 bases respectively, with 15 bases between them. The CDR3 DNA follows: TGTGCCTGGAGTGGGACCGGTCCATTGGCTGAAGCTTTCTTT. It is translated as CAWSGTGPLAEAFF.

This clone has a single count. The rearrangement uses TRBV25-1 and TRBJ2-1; D is undetermined. This CDR3 is built from 16 residues. Trimming pared 1 base from V and 0 bases from J, leaving 10 bases between. In germline, CDR1 is MGHDK, CDR2 SYGVNS. The CDR3 loop is CASSEWAGRSYNEQFF. In nucleotides, the CDR3 is TGTGCCAGCAGTGAATGGGCAGGTCGCTCCTACAATGAGCAGTTCTTC.

The chain combines TRBV27 with TRBJ2-3; D uncertain. The CDR3 sequence is 15 residues long. From germline, CDR1 is MNHEY and CDR2 SMNVEV (reference sequence). Trimming left V 5 bases short and J 0 bases short, with 12 bases between. CDR3 region: CASSLHKASTDTQYF. CDR3 in DNA: TGTGCCAGCAGTCTCCACAAAGCTAGCACAGATACGCAGTATTTT.

This clone has a handful of counts. The CDR3 spells CASSTAPGANEKLFF. CDR3 DNA: TGTGCCAGCAGCACGGCACCCGGGGCTAATGAAAAACTGTTTTTT. V usage is TRBV5-6 and J usage is TRBJ1-4; D ambiguous. Germline lookup yields CDR1 SGHDT and CDR2 YYEEEE. The CDR3 totals 15 residues. Trimming took 4 bases from V and 3 from J, leaving 13 bases between them.

The chain uses TRBV2 and TRBJ1-2; TRBD1 might be the D (5 bases). V was shortened by 6 bases and J by 5 bases, with 22 bases between the two germline ends. Looked up from germline, CDR1 is SNHLY and CDR2 is FYNNEI. The length of the CDR3 is 16 residues. CDR3 sequence: CASSVPMGVLWYGYTF. The CDR3, as DNA: TGTGCCAGCAGCGTACCGATGGGGGTGTTATGGTATGGCTACACCTTC.

V gene TRBV18 combines with J gene TRBJ1-3; D may be TRBD1 (5 bases). Germline V lookup: CDR1 KGHSH, CDR2 LQKENI. The CDR3 covers 15 residues. V was clipped by 0 bases and J by 0 bases, with 6 bases between them. The DNA of the CDR3 is TGTGCCAGCTCACCACCGACAGCCTCTGGAAACACCATATATTTT. Translating it yields CASSPPTASGNTIYF.

This sequence joins TRBV6-2 or TRBV6-3 and TRBJ1-2, with D hard to call. The ends were cut back, 5 bases at V and 7 bases at J, with 14 bases in the middle. Germline lookup yields CDR1 MNHEY and CDR2 SVGEGT. The CDR3 has 13 amino acids. CDR3: CASSATSGSGYTF. In DNA form, the CDR3 reads TGTGCCAGCAGTGCCACCTCGGGGTCTGGCTACACCTTC.

The chain has TRBV3-1 (or the pseudogene TRBV3-2) and TRBJ2-2; tentative D call: TRBD1 (6 bases). The CDR3 is 14 residues long. Germline CDR1 LGHDT, CDR2 YNNKEL (reference sequence). The V end was cut by 4 bases, the J end by 3 bases, with 9 bases between. For the CDR3, the DNA is TGTGCCAGCAGCCCAGGGGCTTACACCGGGGAGCTGTTTTTT. This encodes CASSPGAYTGELFF.

The V gene is TRBV5-1, the J gene TRBJ1-2; D gene unclear. Germline CDR1 and CDR2: SGHRS and YFSETQ. The CDR3 runs to 15 residues. V was clipped by 4 bases and J by 4 bases, with 17 bases between them. The CDR3 sequence: CASSPDSRKSYGYTF. CDR3 nucleotide sequence: TGCGCCAGCAGCCCGGACTCCCGGAAATCCTATGGCTACACCTTC.

The rearrangement joins TRBV30 to TRBJ1-4; unclear D gene. CDR3 length: 16 amino acids. The germline V gene encodes CDR1 GTSNPN and CDR2 SVGIG (reference sequence). V lost 3 bases, J lost 8 bases, and 22 bases lay in between. The CDR3 bases are TGTGCCTGGAGCCTTGCGCGGACCCCGGGAGGCGAAAAACTGTTTTTT. Translating gives CAWSLARTPGGEKLFF.

The V and J genes are TRBV7-3 and TRBJ2-1, with 11 bases that match TRBD2. The CDR3 loop spans 18 amino acids. Germline V gene lookup returns CDR1 SGHTA and CDR2 FQGTGA. Germline trimming cut 5 bases from V and 9 bases from J; bases unmatched to any gene: 18. The CDR3 sequence: CASSRHLKTSGVVGEQFF. CDR3 nucleotide sequence: TGTGCCAGCAGCCGACACCTAAAGACTAGCGGGGTGGTGGGTGAGCAGTTCTTC. Looking up the rest from reference TRBV7-3 and TRBJ2-1 gives the full variable domain: GAGVSQTPSNKVTEKGKYVELRCDPISGHTALYWYRQSLGQGPEFLIYFQGTGAADDSGLPNDRFFAVRPEGSVSTLKIQRTERGDSAVYLCASSRHLKTSGVVGEQFFGPGTRLTVL.

This clone occurred a few times. The chain employs TRBV30 and TRBJ1-2; D is unclear. The germline gives CDR1 GTSNPN, CDR2 SVGIG (reference sequence). V lost 7 bases and J lost 8, with 5 bases in between. The CDR3 covers 8 residues. The CDR3: CALDGYTF. The CDR3 nucleotides are TGTGCCTTAGACGGCTACACCTTC.

The chain combines TRBV29-1 with TRBJ2-1; D unclear. The CDR3 length is 13 residues. Trimming took 4 bases from V and 3 from J, leaving 10 bases between them. Germline V gives CDR1 SQVTM, CDR2 ANQGSEA. CDR3 sequence: CSVGITNYNEQFF. CDR3 bases: TGCAGCGTTGGGATCACCAACTACAATGAGCAGTTCTTC.

The V gene is TRBV7-9, the J gene TRBJ2-1; 9 bases fit TRBD2. CDR1 is SEHNR and CDR2 is FQNEAQ in the germline V gene (reference sequence). The CDR3 has 16 residues. V dropped 5 bases and J dropped 6; count of bases not matched to a gene: 11. CDR3 sequence: CASSQILAGVGNEQFF. The CDR3 nucleotides are TGTGCCAGCAGCCAGATCTTAGCGGGAGTGGGCAATGAGCAGTTCTTC.

The rearrangement uses TRBV5-6 and TRBJ2-5, with TRBD2 matching over 7 bases. The CDR3 loop spans 13 amino acids. With 4 bases clipped from V and 5 bases from J, the junction kept 5 bases outside the gene matches. CDR1 SGHDT and CDR2 YYEEEE come from the germline V gene. The CDR3 loop reads CASSRTRWETQYF. The CDR3 DNA reads as TGTGCCAGCAGCCGGACTAGATGGGAGACCCAGTACTTC.

The chain carries TRBV3-1 (or the pseudogene TRBV3-2) and TRBJ1-6; possible D gene TRBD1, 5 bases. Germline assignment: CDR1 LGHDT and CDR2 YNNKEL (reference sequence). V was shortened by 5 bases and J by 6 bases, with 11 bases between the two germline ends. The CDR3 runs 14 residues. CDR3 in DNA: TGTGCCAGCAGCACCCAGGGAGGTAATTCACCCCTCCACTTT. It specifies CASSTQGGNSPLHF.

The chain links TRBV5-4 to TRBJ1-2; D is ambiguous. Germline lookup yields CDR1 SGHNT and CDR2 YYREEE (reference sequence). The CDR3 covers 18 residues. V was pared by 2 bases and J by 2 bases, with 22 bases between. DNA for the CDR3: TGTGCCAGCAGCTTATCCCCAGCAGACGTTAAGCGAAACTATGGCTACACCTTC. As protein: CASSLSPADVKRNYGYTF.

This clone was observed a few times. This rearrangement joins TRBV6-6 to TRBJ2-6; 9 positions agree with TRBD2. The CDR3 totals 19 residues. The germline CDR1 and CDR2 sequences are MNHNY and SVGAGI (reference sequence). The J segment lost 0 bases and the V segment lost 5 bases, leaving 11 bases of the junction unmatched. The CDR3: CASSPYSGGTNSGANVLTF. CDR3 nucleotide sequence: TGTGCCAGCAGTCCGTATAGCGGGGGTACGAACTCTGGGGCCAACGTCCTGACTTTC.

This clone turned up a few times. V and J are TRBV7-2 and TRBJ2-2, with D possibly called TRBD1 or TRBD2 (6 bases each). Trimming took 2 bases from V and 4 from J, leaving 11 bases between them. Per the germline V gene, CDR1 is SGHTA and CDR2 is FQGNSA. The CDR3 is 15 residues long. CDR3 region: CASSLRGAGTGELFF. In DNA, the CDR3 is TGTGCCAGCAGCTTAAGGGGGGCGGGCACCGGGGAGCTGTTTTTT.

The chain employs TRBV11-2 and TRBJ2-4; tentatively, D is TRBD1 or TRBD2 (5 bases each). Germline V gene sequence: CDR1 SGHAT, CDR2 FQNNGV. V was trimmed by 6 bases and J by 4 bases, leaving 19 bases between them. The CDR3 contains 16 residues. The CDR3 DNA sequence: TGTGCCAGCAGGCTCCGAGGGGACGGTAGGAAAAACATTCAGTACTTC. Its protein product is CASRLRGDGRKNIQYF.